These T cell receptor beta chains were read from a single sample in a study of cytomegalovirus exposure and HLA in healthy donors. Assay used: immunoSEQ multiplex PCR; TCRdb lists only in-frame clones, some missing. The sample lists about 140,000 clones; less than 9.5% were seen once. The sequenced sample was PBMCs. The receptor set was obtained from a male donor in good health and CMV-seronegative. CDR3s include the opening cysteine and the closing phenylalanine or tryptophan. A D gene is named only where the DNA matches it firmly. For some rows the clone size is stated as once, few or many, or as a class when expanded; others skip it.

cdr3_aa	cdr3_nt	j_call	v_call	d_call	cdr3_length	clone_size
CASSPGGGYNEQFF	TGTGCCAGCAGCCCTGGGGGGGGATACAATGAGCAGTTCTTC	TRBJ2-1	TRBV9	TRBD2	14	few
CASSISGLYEQYF	TGTGCCAGTAGTATTAGCGGGCTGTACGAGCAGTACTTC	TRBJ2-7	TRBV19	TRBD2	13	few
CSVEVGDRGPATGELFF	TGCAGCGTTGAAGTAGGCGACAGGGGACCCGCCACCGGGGAGCTGTTTTTT	TRBJ2-2	TRBV29-1	TRBD1	17	.
CASTPYTGSSGELFF	TGTGCCAGCACTCCTTATACAGGGTCCTCCGGGGAGCTGTTTTTT	TRBJ2-2	TRBV25-1	.	15	few
CASSTSQGNMGTF	TGTGCCAGCAGTACATCGCAGGGGAATATGGGCACCTTC	TRBJ1-2	TRBV7-2	.	13	.
CASSWTSGGRYTEAFF	TGTGCCAGCAGCTGGACCTCAGGGGGAAGGTACACTGAAGCTTTCTTT	TRBJ1-1	TRBV5-6	TRBD1	16	.
CASSTTPGQRMNTEAFF	TGTGCCAGCAGCACCACCCCGGGACAGAGAATGAACACTGAAGCTTTCTTT	TRBJ1-1	TRBV5-4	TRBD1	17	few
CASSVQGAGSEKLFF	TGTGCCAGCAGTGTGCAGGGAGCGGGAAGCGAAAAACTGTTTTTT	TRBJ1-4	TRBV2	.	15	.
CSSFTGGLETQYF	TGCAGCTCGTTTACAGGGGGCCTCGAGACCCAGTACTTC	TRBJ2-5	TRBV29-1	TRBD1	13	few
CASSYSGGRGETQYF	TGTGCCAGCAGTTACTCCGGTGGGAGGGGGGAGACCCAGTACTTC	TRBJ2-5	TRBV6-5	.	15	few
CASSQEGGYTEAFF	TGTGCCAGCAGCCAAGAGGGGGGTTACACTGAAGCTTTCTTT	TRBJ1-1	TRBV4-2	.	14	.
CASSDNLGLDNEQFF	TGTGCCAGCAGTGATAACCTTGGACTCGACAATGAGCAGTTCTTC	TRBJ2-1	TRBV6-1	.	15	.
CASSTNLQGDEQYF	TGCGCCAGCAGCACTAACCTCCAGGGGGACGAGCAGTACTTC	TRBJ2-7	TRBV5-1	TRBD1	14	.